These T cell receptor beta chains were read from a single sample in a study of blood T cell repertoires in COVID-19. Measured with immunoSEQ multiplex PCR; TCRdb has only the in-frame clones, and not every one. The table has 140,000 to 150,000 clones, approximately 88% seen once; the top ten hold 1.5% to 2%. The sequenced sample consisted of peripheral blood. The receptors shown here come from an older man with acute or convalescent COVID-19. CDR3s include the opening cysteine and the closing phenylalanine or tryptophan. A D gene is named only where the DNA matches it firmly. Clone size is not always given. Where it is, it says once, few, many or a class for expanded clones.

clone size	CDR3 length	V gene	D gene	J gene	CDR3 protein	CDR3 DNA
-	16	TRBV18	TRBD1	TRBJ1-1	CASSVTGTAFNTEAFF	TGTGCCAGCTCAGTGACTGGGACAGCTTTTAACACTGAAGCTTTCTTT
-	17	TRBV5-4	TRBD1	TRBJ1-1	CASSQALTGGVSTEAFF	TGTGCCAGCAGCCAAGCTCTGACAGGGGGCGTCAGTACTGAAGCTTTCTTT
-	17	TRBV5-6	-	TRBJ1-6	CASSSGRGSSYNSPLHF	TGTGCCAGCAGCTCGGGTCGGGGGTCCTCCTATAATTCACCCCTCCACTTT
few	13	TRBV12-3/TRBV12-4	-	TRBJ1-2	CASSPAGGIGYTF	TGTGCCAGCAGTCCGGCGGGGGGCATCGGCTACACCTTC
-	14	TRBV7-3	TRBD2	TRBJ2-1	CASSTGLAGNEQFF	TGTGCCAGCAGCACGGGACTAGCGGGCAATGAGCAGTTCTTC
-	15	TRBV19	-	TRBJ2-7	CATSPRRGSSYEQYF	TGTGCCACCTCCCCGCGGCGGGGAAGCTCCTACGAGCAGTACTTC
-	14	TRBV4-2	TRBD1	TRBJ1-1	CASSQGQGRTEAFF	TGTGCCAGCAGCCAGGGACAGGGGAGAACTGAAGCTTTCTTT
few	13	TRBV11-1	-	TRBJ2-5	CASSLFGPGAQYF	TGTGCCAGCAGCTTATTCGGCCCCGGGGCCCAGTACTTC
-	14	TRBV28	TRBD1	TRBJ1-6	CASSSGTGVSPLHF	TGTGCCAGCAGCTCCGGGACAGGGGTGTCACCCCTCCACTTT
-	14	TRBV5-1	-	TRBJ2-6	CASSSGSGANVLTF	TGCGCCAGCAGCTCAGGGTCTGGGGCCAACGTCCTGACTTTC
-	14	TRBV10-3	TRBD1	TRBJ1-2	CATLQGARNYGYTF	TGTGCCACCCTACAGGGGGCAAGGAACTATGGCTACACCTTC
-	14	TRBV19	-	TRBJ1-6	CASTAGVNNSPLHF	TGTGCCAGTACGGCAGGCGTCAATAATTCACCCCTCCACTTT
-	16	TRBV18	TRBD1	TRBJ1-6	CASSPPYQGGNSPLHF	TGTGCCAGCTCACCACCGTACCAGGGGGGCAATTCACCCCTCCACTTT
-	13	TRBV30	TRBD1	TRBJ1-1	CASTGQGGPEAFF	TGTGCCTCAACAGGACAGGGGGGCCCTGAAGCTTTCTTT
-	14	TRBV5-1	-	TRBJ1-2	CASSLAGVNYGYTF	TGCGCCAGCAGCTTGGCAGGGGTTAACTATGGCTACACCTTC
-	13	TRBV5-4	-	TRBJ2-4	CASSPSGTGPQYF	TGTGCCAGCAGCCCCTCCGGGACTGGCCCGCAGTACTTC
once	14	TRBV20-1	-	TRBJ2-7	CSASEPTAPYEQYF	TGCAGTGCTAGTGAGCCTACAGCCCCCTACGAGCAGTACTTC
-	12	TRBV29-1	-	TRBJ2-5	CSVAGQKETQYF	TGCAGCGTAGCCGGACAGAAAGAGACCCAGTACTTC
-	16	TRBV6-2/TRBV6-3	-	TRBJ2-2	CASSFLKGGASGELFF	TGTGCCAGCAGTTTCCTGAAGGGCGGGGCGTCCGGGGAGCTGTTTTTT
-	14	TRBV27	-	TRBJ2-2	CASSLSRDTGELFF	TGTGCCAGCAGTTTAAGCAGGGACACCGGGGAGCTGTTTTTT
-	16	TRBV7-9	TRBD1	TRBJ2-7	CASSIGTGGPSYEQYF	TGTGCCAGCAGCATAGGGACAGGGGGCCCCTCCTACGAGCAGTACTTC
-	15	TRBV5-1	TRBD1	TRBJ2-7	CASSLDRQGLSEQYF	TGCGCCAGCAGCTTGGATAGACAGGGGCTTAGCGAGCAGTACTTC
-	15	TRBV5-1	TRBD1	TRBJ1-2	CASSVDRGDKYGYTF	TGCGCCAGCAGCGTGGACAGGGGGGACAAATATGGCTACACCTTC
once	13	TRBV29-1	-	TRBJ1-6	CREGRRSNSPLHF	TGCAGGGAGGGGCGTAGGTCTAATTCACCCCTCCACTTT
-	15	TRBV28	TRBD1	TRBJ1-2	CASSLSGTGNYGYTF	TGTGCCAGCAGTTTAAGTGGGACAGGGAACTATGGCTACACCTTC
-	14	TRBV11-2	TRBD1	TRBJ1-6	CASTRDSYNSPLHF	TGTGCCAGCACCCGGGACAGTTATAATTCACCCCTCCACTTT
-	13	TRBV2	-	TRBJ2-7	CASLPGLRYEQYF	TGTGCCAGCCTACCGGGACTTCGCTACGAGCAGTACTTC
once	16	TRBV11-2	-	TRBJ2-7	CASSPPLGHLAYEQYF	TGTGCCAGCAGCCCCCCCCTCGGACACCTAGCCTACGAGCAGTACTTC
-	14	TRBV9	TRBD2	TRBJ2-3	CASSAPGGTNTQYF	TGTGCCAGCAGCGCCCCGGGGGGAACAAATACGCAGTATTTT
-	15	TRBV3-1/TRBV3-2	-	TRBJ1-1	CASSQSTGRNTEAFF	TGTGCCAGCAGCCAATCCACAGGAAGGAACACTGAAGCTTTCTTT
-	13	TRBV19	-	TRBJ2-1	CASSIRVVNEQFF	TGTGCCAGTAGTATCCGGGTGGTGAATGAGCAGTTCTTC
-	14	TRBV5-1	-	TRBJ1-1	CASSPGNSYTEAFF	TGCGCCAGCAGCCCCGGGAACAGTTACACTGAAGCTTTCTTT
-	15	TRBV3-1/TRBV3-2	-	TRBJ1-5	CASSQGVGADQPQHF	TGTGCCAGCAGCCAAGGCGTGGGGGCGGATCAGCCCCAGCATTTT
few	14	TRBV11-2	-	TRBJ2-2	CASSLLRGDGELFF	TGTGCCAGCAGCTTATTAAGGGGCGACGGGGAGCTGTTTTTT
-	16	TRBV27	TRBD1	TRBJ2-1	CASSPYQGAIKNEQFF	TGTGCCAGCTCCCCTTACCAGGGGGCCATTAAAAATGAGCAGTTCTTC
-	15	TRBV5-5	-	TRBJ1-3	CASSLEVNSGNTIYF	TGTGCCAGCAGCTTAGAGGTCAACTCTGGAAACACCATATATTTT